The T cell receptor (beta chain) under discussion was sequenced for a study of OX40 agonist ivuxolimab in advanced cancers. Study at large: Patients were dosed intravenously with ivuxolimab at 0.01 to 10 mg/kg every 2 weeks. Patients achieving partial responses numbered three: one hepatocellular carcinoma case and two cutaneous melanoma cases. Dose-escalation patients were diagnosed with hepatocellular carcinoma, melanoma, renal cell cancer or head and neck cancer.

To note about this clone: No antigen is known for it.

General observations from the study: Among T cells, CD8+ cells averaged more expanded clones than CD4+ cells.

There are 15 residues in the CDR3. Germline V gives CDR1 SGHTA, CDR2 FQGNSA. V was clipped by 7 bases and J by 4 bases, with 18 bases between them. The repertoire was sequenced with immunoSEQ multiplex PCR; TCRdb's copy has only in-frame clones and lacks some. The repertoire holds around 95,000 clones, with 85% to 95% as singletons. This specimen was CD4+ or CD8+ T cells sorted from blood, taken in a trial of the OX40 agonist ivuxolimab. V and J are TRBV7-2 and TRBJ2-3; D is unresolved. This receptor was obtained from an adult with an advanced solid tumor such as melanoma, head and neck, liver or kidney cancer. CDR3 DNA sequence: TGTGCCAGCACCCCACGGCCAGGAAGTTCAGATACGCAGTATTTT. Translating gives CASTPRPGSSDTQYF.